Below are 5 T cell receptor beta chains sequenced from a single sample in a study of T-cell reconstitution after alpha-beta-depleted transplantation in children. Unique molecular identifiers were built into the TCRbeta library. TCRdb re-derived calls from the PCR reads in MiXCR, one entry per CDR3 protein. The sample lists just over 200,000 distinct CDR3 sequences; about 8.2% were seen once. The source was PBMCs, mostly from graft donor cells, collected 360 days after TCRalphabeta/CD19-depleted stem cell transplant. These receptors all come from a male patient under 10 years old who had a stem cell transplant for acute myeloid leukemia, so the T cells may come from the graft donor.

This clonotype was picked up a small number of times. The rearrangement links TRBV7-2 to TRBJ2-1, with a possible D match to TRBD2 (5 bases). Trimming left V 0 bases short and J 8 bases short, with 14 bases between. CDR1 and CDR2 from the germline V gene are SGHTA and FQGNSA. This CDR3 is built from 15 residues. The chain's CDR3 is CASSLARVGNHEQFF. CDR3 in DNA: TGTGCCAGCAGCTTAGCGCGGGTCGGAAACCATGAGCAGTTCTTC.

This clonotype has just a few counts. The chain employs TRBV19 and TRBJ1-5; D possibly corresponds to TRBD1 (5 bases). Looked up from germline, CDR1 is LNHDA and CDR2 is SQIVND (reference sequence). The length of the CDR3 is 14 residues. Deletions cut 3 bases from V and 1 base from J, with 7 bases between. The CDR3 DNA reads as TGTGCCAGTAGTATTAGACAGAGCAATCAGCCCCAGCATTTT. It encodes CASSIRQSNQPQHF.

The V call is TRBV6-1, the J call TRBJ2-1, with no clear D. This CDR3 has 12 residues. Trimming removed 5 bases at V and 2 bases at J, with 4 bases between. The germline gives CDR1 MNHNS, CDR2 SASEGT. For the CDR3, the DNA is TGTGCCAGCAGTCCAGCCTACAATGAGCAGTTCTTC. Residues: CASSPAYNEQFF.

This clonotype has at least ten counts. V gene TRBV7-2 combines with J gene TRBJ1-2; the D gene is possibly TRBD1 (5 bases). V lost 5 bases and J lost 0, with 16 bases in between. The CDR3 has 16 amino acids. Per the germline V gene, CDR1 is SGHTA and CDR2 is FQGNSA. CDR3 bases: TGTGCCAGCAGCCCGGGGGATGGATCAGCTAACTATGGCTACACCTTC. Amino acid sequence: CASSPGDGSANYGYTF.

This chain links TRBV20-1 with TRBJ1-2; 9 positions match TRBD1. The CDR3 is 13 residues long. J lost 4 bases, V lost 7 bases, and 7 bases had no gene match. Germline V gene data show CDR1 as DFQATT and CDR2 as SNEGSKA (reference sequence). The CDR3 spells CSVPQGAVYGYTF. The CDR3 region has the DNA TGCAGTGTACCACAGGGGGCTGTCTATGGCTACACCTTC.